The TCR beta chain described here comes from a study of T cell changes during pregnancy in multiple sclerosis. In this sample, this clone turned up once. Germline loops: CDR1 SGHAT, CDR2 FQNNGV. CDR3 length: 14 amino acids. J gave up 14 bases and V 5 bases, and 11 bases lay outside the gene matches. The table came from immunoSEQ multiplex PCR; TCRdb's copy has only in-frame clones and leaves some out. The data contain 79,000 or so clones, approximately 90% of them singletons. This clonotype was obtained from a female donor with multiple sclerosis, enrolled in a pregnancy study. V usage is TRBV11-2 and J usage is TRBJ1-6; TRBD1 matches at 8 bases. Sequences were derived from CD4+ T cells from peripheral blood mononuclear cells, sampled before pregnancy. The CDR3 loop is CASSRGQGIDSLHF. The CDR3 DNA reads as TGTGCCAGCAGCCGTGGACAGGGAATTGATTCCCTCCACTTT.